This record concerns one T cell receptor (beta chain) sequence. This sample was taken from a study of control samples from healthy donors and cancer patients. Repertoires were generated with immunoSEQ multiplex PCR, while TCRdb's copy carries only in-frame clones and drops some. The table records 100,000 to 150,000 clones, under 95% of them present only once. Germline V lookup: CDR1 MNHEY, CDR2 SMNVEV (reference sequence). CDR3 length: 17 amino acids. Trimming at V came to 0 bases and at J to 2 bases, leaving 6 bases not matched to a gene. This receptor was taken from a man between 18 and 35 years old in good health. The chain recombines TRBV27 with TRBJ1-2, with 10 positions matching TRBD1. Sequenced sample: blood. CDR3: CASSLSGLDRGNYGYTF. DNA for the CDR3: TGTGCCAGCAGTTTATCGGGCTTGGACAGGGGGAACTATGGCTACACCTTC.